This TCR beta chain was identified in a study of blood T cell repertoires in COVID-19. Study in general: From T cells, B-cell-depleted T cells, or PBMCs came the material, which was cDNA or gDNA.

Participant reports of clinical history set cohort assignment. Trimming stripped 3 bases from V and 2 bases from J, with 16 bases between. Germline V gene lookup returns CDR1 MNHEY and CDR2 SMNVEV (reference sequence). This CDR3 has 16 amino acids. Authors' analysis steps: Scientists estimated how many nucleated cells there were by amplifying reference gene primers. Here immunoSEQ multiplex PCR was the method, and the copy in TCRdb shows in-frame clones only, minus some. The V and J calls and the clone size are those of that table, but D and trimming were determined from the DNA. The profile shows tens of thousands of clones, roughly nine tenths of them singletons.

The source of this sequence is a woman aged 50 to 60 who had recovered from COVID-19. The specimen sequenced was PBMCs or T cells enriched from blood (not recorded which). The rearrangement links TRBV27 to TRBJ1-2; tentatively, D is TRBD1 (5 bases). DNA for the CDR3: TGTGCCAGCAGTTTCCTCCAGGGAAATTTAAACTATGGCTACACCTTC. Translation gives CASSFLQGNLNYGYTF.